Listed below are T cell receptor beta chains from one sample, sequenced in a study of blood T cell repertoires in COVID-19. Profiled with immunoSEQ multiplex PCR; TCRdb holds only in-frame clones, not every one. Here the sample spans 120,000 to 150,000 clones, roughly 90% being singletons. The source material was PBMCs or T cells enriched from blood (not recorded which). The source is a young woman with acute COVID-19. Each CDR3 is given with its conserved first and last residue. A D gene is named only where the DNA matches it firmly. Size values are once, few and many counts, or a class for expanded clones, and some rows have none.

NA	NA	TRBV6-2/TRBV6-3	TRBJ1-1	TGTGCCAGCAGTTACTCGATCCGGGAAAACCGACCTGAAGCTTTCTTT	CASSYSIRENRPEAFF
NA	NA	TRBV11-2	TRBJ2-7	TGTGCCAGCAGCTTAGATGGAACAGTACGTACTGAGCAGTACTTC	CASSLDGTVRTEQYF
NA	NA	TRBV4-1	TRBJ2-2	TGCGCCAGCAGCCCACGGGAGCTGGGCACCGGGGAGCTGTTTTTT	CASSPRELGTGELFF
once	NA	TRBV12-3/TRBV12-4	TRBJ1-2	TGTGCCAGCAGCCTCGGGACAAACTATGGCTACACCTTC	CASSLGTNYGYTF
NA	NA	TRBV28	TRBJ1-2	TGTGCCAGCAGTTTATGGCCACAGGCGGTTAACTATGGCTACACCTTC	CASSLWPQAVNYGYTF
NA	NA	TRBV6-2/TRBV6-3	TRBJ1-6	TGTGCCAGCAGCTTGACTGAGAATTCACCCCTCCACTTT	CASSLTENSPLHF
NA	NA	TRBV7-6	TRBJ1-4	TGTGCCAGCAGCTGGGGGCCGGGTGAAAAACTGTTTTTT	CASSWGPGEKLFF
NA	TRBD2	TRBV18	TRBJ2-5	TGTGCCAGCTCCCAAAGCGGGAGGACGGAGACCCAGTACTTC	CASSQSGRTETQYF
NA	NA	TRBV7-6	TRBJ1-3	TGTGCCAGCAGCTCCCGACACGGGGAGTTTGGAAACACCATATATTTT	CASSSRHGEFGNTIYF
NA	TRBD1	TRBV5-1	TRBJ2-1	TGCGCCAGCGAGCCGGGACAGGGAACTTACAATGAGCAGTTCTTC	CASEPGQGTYNEQFF
NA	NA	TRBV28	TRBJ1-3	TGTGCCAGCAGTTGGAGCGGAGGCACCATATATTTT	CASSWSGGTIYF
NA	NA	TRBV11-3	TRBJ2-1	TGTGCCAGCAGCTTACTTGCGGGATCCTACAATGAGCAGTTCTTC	CASSLLAGSYNEQFF
NA	NA	TRBV9	TRBJ1-3	TGTGCCAGCAGCGCTTCAGGGGCCTCTGGAAACACCATATATTTT	CASSASGASGNTIYF
NA	TRBD1	TRBV7-3	TRBJ2-7	TGTGCCAGCAGCGCAGACAGGGGATCGTACGAGCAGTACTTC	CASSADRGSYEQYF
NA	TRBD1	TRBV14	TRBJ2-5	TGTGCCAGCAGCCAGACGACAGGGATCCAAGAGACCCAGTACTTC	CASSQTTGIQETQYF
once	NA	TRBV7-2	TRBJ2-3	TGTGCCAGCAGCTTAGGAGTCCTCTCTAGCACAGATACGCAGTATTTT	CASSLGVLSSTDTQYF
NA	NA	TRBV15	TRBJ2-5	TGTGCCACCAGCAGAGATCGGGTGCTCCAAGAGACCCAGTACTTC	CATSRDRVLQETQYF
NA	NA	TRBV7-2	TRBJ1-3	TGTGCCAGCAGCTTAGCAGGGGGTGGAAACACCATATATTTT	CASSLAGGGNTIYF
NA	NA	TRBV4-3	TRBJ1-2	TGCGCCAGCAGCCAGCTAGTTGGGGGGGGAACCAACTATGGCTACACCTTC	CASSQLVGGGTNYGYTF
NA	TRBD1	TRBV2	TRBJ2-7	TGTGCCAGCAGTGAACTGGGACAGGGCCGTATTAGCTCCTACGAGCAGTACTTC	CASSELGQGRISSYEQYF
NA	TRBD1	TRBV4-2	TRBJ1-1	TGTGCCAGCAGCCAAGATCCAGGGACAGGGGCCGAAGCTTTCTTT	CASSQDPGTGAEAFF
NA	NA	TRBV5-1	TRBJ2-2	TGCGCCAGCAGCTTAAGGACAGATAACACCGGGGAGCTGTTTTTT	CASSLRTDNTGELFF
once	TRBD2	TRBV3-1/TRBV3-2	TRBJ2-1	TGTGCCAGCAGCCAAAGGGAGAGCGGGAGGGCCGAGTATGAGCAGTTCTTC	CASSQRESGRAEYEQFF
NA	TRBD1	TRBV7-2	TRBJ1-2	TGTGCCAGCAGCTTAGCGGCCGGGACAGGGAGGAACTATGGCTACACCTTC	CASSLAAGTGRNYGYTF
NA	NA	TRBV19	TRBJ1-3	TGTGCCAGTTCAAGTAGCGGGTCTGGAAACACCATATATTTT	CASSSSGSGNTIYF
NA	NA	TRBV10-3	TRBJ2-7	TGTGCCATCAGTGAGTCGGACACGAGCTCCTACGAGCAGTACTTC	CAISESDTSSYEQYF
NA	NA	TRBV10-3	TRBJ2-7	TGTGCCATCAGTAGCACAGGGCCTGACGAGCAGTACTTC	CAISSTGPDEQYF
NA	NA	TRBV2	TRBJ1-2	TGTGCCAGCAGTTCCCGGGGAGGGGAGTATTACGGCTACACCTTC	CASSSRGGEYYGYTF
NA	NA	TRBV28	TRBJ1-1	TGTGCCAGCAGTTTATACGTACAGAACGAAGCTTTCTTT	CASSLYVQNEAFF
NA	TRBD2	TRBV5-6	TRBJ2-7	TGTGCCAGCAGCTTGGGGCTAGCGGGACGCTGGGAGGGGCTCTACGAGCAGTACTTC	CASSLGLAGRWEGLYEQYF
few	TRBD1	TRBV19	TRBJ1-5	TGTGCCAGTAGTATTGGTTACAGGGGGCAAAATCAGCCCCAGCATTTT	CASSIGYRGQNQPQHF
few	NA	TRBV4-1	TRBJ1-3	TGCGCCAGCAGCCGAGCGGGACAAGACCACACCATATATTTT	CASSRAGQDHTIYF
NA	TRBD1	TRBV19	TRBJ2-7	TGTGCCAGTAGCTCCGGACAGGCGCGTGCCTACGAGCAGTACTTC	CASSSGQARAYEQYF
few	TRBD2	TRBV6-5	TRBJ2-7	TGTGCCAGCAGTCCACTAGCGGGAGGCGGCGAGCAGTACTTC	CASSPLAGGGEQYF
NA	TRBD1	TRBV29-1	TRBJ1-2	TGCAGCGTTGAGGGCTTGGACAGGTCCTATGGCTACACCTTC	CSVEGLDRSYGYTF
NA	NA	TRBV19	TRBJ1-6	TGTGCCAGTAGCACCGGGGGCTCCTATAATTCACCCCTCCACTTT	CASSTGGSYNSPLHF
NA	NA	TRBV7-9	TRBJ1-1	TGTGCCAGCAGCTACAGGGATTGGGGGGCTTTCTTT	CASSYRDWGAFF
NA	NA	TRBV12-3/TRBV12-4	TRBJ2-5	TGTGCCAGCAGTTTGAATAGTCAAGAGACCCAGTACTTC	CASSLNSQETQYF
NA	NA	TRBV7-9	TRBJ2-7	TGTGCCAGCAGCTCCATAGGGGGATTCTACGAGCAGTACTTC	CASSSIGGFYEQYF
NA	TRBD1	TRBV7-9	TRBJ2-2	TGTGCCAGCAGCCGACAGGGCTGGTACACCGGGGAGCTGTTTTTT	CASSRQGWYTGELFF
few	TRBD1	TRBV11-2	TRBJ2-7	TGTGCCAGCAGCCCCCCCCCGGGACAGGGCGGCGGGCAGTACTTC	CASSPPPGQGGGQYF
NA	TRBD1	TRBV28	TRBJ1-6	TGTGCCAGCAGCACATATAGCATTCTTGGACAGGGGGTATTTTCACCCCTCCACTTT	CASSTYSILGQGVFSPLHF
NA	NA	TRBV11-2	TRBJ1-1	TGTGCCAGCAGCTCTAGGCCTAGGGGCGGTGAAGCTTTCTTT	CASSSRPRGGEAFF
NA	NA	TRBV28	TRBJ1-2	TGTGCCAGCAGTCAGGGATACTATGGCTACACCTTC	CASSQGYYGYTF
NA	TRBD1	TRBV6-5	TRBJ2-7	TGTGCCAGCAATGGATACAGGGGCTCCGAGCAGTACTTC	CASNGYRGSEQYF
NA	NA	TRBV7-8	TRBJ1-6	TGTGCCAGCAGCTTACGCAGGCCAGATAATTCACCCCTCCACTTT	CASSLRRPDNSPLHF
NA	NA	TRBV12-3/TRBV12-4	TRBJ1-1	TGTGCCAGCACAATGGGGGGTAACACTGAAGCTTTCTTT	CASTMGGNTEAFF
NA	TRBD2	TRBV27	TRBJ2-1	TGTGCCAGCAGTTATTTAGCGGGGAGCTCCTACAATGAGCAGTTCTTC	CASSYLAGSSYNEQFF
NA	TRBD2	TRBV7-2	TRBJ2-5	TGTGCCAGCAGCAAGACTAGCGGGCGACTACAAGAGACCCAGTACTTC	CASSKTSGRLQETQYF
NA	NA	TRBV5-1	TRBJ1-1	TGCGCCAGCGCTCAACAGGGGAACACTGAAGCTTTCTTT	CASAQQGNTEAFF
once	TRBD2	TRBV28	TRBJ2-2	TGTGCCAGCACCCCGGGGAGGGTCGGGAGCACCGGGGAGCTGTTTTTT	CASTPGRVGSTGELFF
NA	TRBD2	TRBV9	TRBJ2-1	TGTGCCAGCAGCGTAGATGGGCGGGGGATTTACAATGAGCAGTTCTTC	CASSVDGRGIYNEQFF
NA	NA	TRBV23-1	TRBJ2-7	TGCGCCAGCAGTCAATCGATGTCAGGGGAAAAGGTCGAAATACTCGAGCAGTACTTC	CASSQSMSGEKVEILEQYF
once	TRBD2	TRBV6-2/TRBV6-3	TRBJ2-3	TGTGCCAGCAGCCCCGGGACTAGCGGACGCACAGATACGCAGTATTTT	CASSPGTSGRTDTQYF